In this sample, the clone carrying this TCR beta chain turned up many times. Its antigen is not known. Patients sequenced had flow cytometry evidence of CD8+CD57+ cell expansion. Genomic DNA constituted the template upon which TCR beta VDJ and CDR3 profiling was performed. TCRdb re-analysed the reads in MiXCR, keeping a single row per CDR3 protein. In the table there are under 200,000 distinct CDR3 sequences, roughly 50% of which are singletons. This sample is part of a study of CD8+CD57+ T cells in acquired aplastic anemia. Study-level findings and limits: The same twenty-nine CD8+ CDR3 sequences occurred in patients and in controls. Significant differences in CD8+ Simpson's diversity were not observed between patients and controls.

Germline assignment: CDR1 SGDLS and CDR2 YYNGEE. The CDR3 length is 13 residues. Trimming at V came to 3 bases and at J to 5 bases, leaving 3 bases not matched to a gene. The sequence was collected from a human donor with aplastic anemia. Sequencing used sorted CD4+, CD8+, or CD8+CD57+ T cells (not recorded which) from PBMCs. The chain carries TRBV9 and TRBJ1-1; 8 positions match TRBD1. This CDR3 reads CASSGQGATEAFF. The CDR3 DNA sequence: TGTGCCAGCAGCGGGCAGGGGGCGACTGAAGCTTTCTTT.